This T cell receptor (beta chain) was identified during a study of T cell repertoires in cytomegalovirus infection. For the study at large: Use of recently identified HLA-C-restricted and well-studied HLA-B-restricted CMV epitopes was part of the study. Matching HLA type and CMV infection were both indicated by public TCR beta signatures.

Points from the study as a whole: In two of eight donors, the top clonotype was HLA-C-restricted CMV-specific. People with CMV and the relevant HLA were identified by cumulative public TCR beta family frequency.

Concerning this clonotype: No antigen is known for it.

TCRdb re-analysed the reads in MiXCR, keeping a single row per CDR3 protein. The table has 450,000 to 550,000 distinct CDR3 sequences, about two fifths seen once; the top ten hold about two fifths. The sample consisted of cultured PBMCs, taken from culture after CMV antigen stimulation. The sequence was obtained from a human donor in good health (CMV status not recorded). Some clones in this sample may be carry-over from other donors' samples.

The CDR3 bases are TGTGCCAGCAGCCGACTTTTCCAAGAGACCCAGTACTTC. It specifies CASSRLFQETQYF. The chain employs TRBV7-2 and TRBJ2-5; D not resolved. V lost 5 bases and J lost 1, with 8 bases in between. This CDR3 is built from 13 residues. From germline, CDR1 is SGHTA and CDR2 FQGNSA.